Only a few counts were recorded for the clone carrying this TCR beta chain. The data belong to a study of blood T cells in healthy people across ages. V dropped 4 bases and J dropped 4; count of bases not matched to a gene: 10. The CDR3 spans 17 residues. Germline CDR1 is LGHDT and CDR2 is YNNKEL (reference sequence). A second PCR of 7 to 11 cycles used a sample-barcoded 5' primer and a J-beta primer mix. TCRdb re-analysed the 5' RACE reads in MiXCR, keeping a single row per CDR3 protein. The sample lists just under 550,000 distinct CDR3 sequences, under 30% occurring once. The same sample was also studied in work on T cells of mothers and their children. As that study records: Donation came from three healthy Caucasian mothers together with their six children. Slightly, though not significantly, more overlap was seen in related than in unrelated mother-child pairs.

The receptor was isolated from a boy aged 10-17 years in good health. Material for sequencing was blood. The V and J genes are TRBV3-1 and TRBJ2-3, with TRBD2 matching 11 bases. The CDR3 reads CASSRTSGPRGADTQYF. The CDR3 DNA follows: TGTGCCAGCAGCCGGACTAGCGGGCCCAGAGGTGCAGATACGCAGTATTTT.